This T cell receptor beta chain came from a study of T-cell reconstitution after alpha-beta-depleted transplantation in children (dated by TCRdb to about 2016). Regarding the study in general: The study quantitatively tracked T-cell immune reconstitution after TCRalphabeta/CD19-depleted allogeneic hematopoietic cell transplantation in children using TCR repertoire profiling.

Reading from cysteine to phenylalanine, the CDR3 counts 17 amino acids. Only the CDR3 DNA is retained, 51 bases long and in frame from the first base. After removal of 4 bases from V and 8 bases from J, the junction retains 14 bases not matched to a gene. The investigation overall reported the following: The frequencies of hyperexpanded clones fell over the following months, and after one year, T-cell counts and TCRbeta diversity were mostly attributed to newly produced T cells. In some patients, high TCRbeta diversity at day 60 was attributed to recipient T cells and intrathymic progenitors that had survived conditioning. The apparently early recovery of alphabetaT-cell counts about two months after transplant reportedly depended on only several hundred rapidly expanded clones that came from non-depleted graft cells.

Library construction relied on PCR. Instrument used: Illumina HiSeq 2500. TCR libraries were prepared with molecular barcoding, using unique molecular identifiers to normalize TCRbeta repertoire quantification. TCRdb reanalyzed the raw reads on its own, using fastp at Q25 for trimming and MiXCR for clone calling, and kept in-frame beta chains. One record per CDR3 amino acid sequence lists the most common genes and DNA. The sample records roughly 350,000 distinct CDR3 sequences, 15% to 20% of which are singletons. The top ten clones comprise approximately 38% of the sample. The sample's treatment or condition label, decoded: allogeneic hematopoietic cell transplantation with graft depleted of TCRalphabeta T cells and CD19 B cells. TCRalphabeta/CD19-depleted allogeneic hematopoietic cell grafts were given to the transplant recipients, all of whom were children. Comment on this clonotype: Its antigen remains undetermined. No base qualities exist here, and no much larger clone lies one base off it.

The V and J segments used are TRBV12-3 or TRBV12-4 and TRBJ2-7; the central 13 bases match TRBD2. Specimen: PBMCs, mostly from graft donor cells, collected 360 days after TCRalphabeta/CD19-depleted stem cell transplant. The TCR sequence derives from a male patient under 10 years old who had a stem cell transplant for acute lymphoblastic leukemia, so the T cells may come from the graft donor. This receptor carries the CDR3 CASSSRLYGLAGVQQYF. The nucleotides read TGTGCCAGCAGTTCCCGACTCTACGGACTAGCGGGAGTACAGCAGTACTTC.